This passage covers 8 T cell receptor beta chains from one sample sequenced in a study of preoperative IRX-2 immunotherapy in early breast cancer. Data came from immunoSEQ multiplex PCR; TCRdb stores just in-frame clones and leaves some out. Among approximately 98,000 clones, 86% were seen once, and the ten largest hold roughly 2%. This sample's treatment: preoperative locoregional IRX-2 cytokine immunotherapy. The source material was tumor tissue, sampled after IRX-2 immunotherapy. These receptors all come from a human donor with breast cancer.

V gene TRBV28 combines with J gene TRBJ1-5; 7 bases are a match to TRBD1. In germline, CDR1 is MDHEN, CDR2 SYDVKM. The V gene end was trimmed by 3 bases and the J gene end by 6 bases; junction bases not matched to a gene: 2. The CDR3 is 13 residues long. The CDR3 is CASSLTGTQPQHF. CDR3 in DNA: TGTGCCAGCAGTTTGACAGGGACTCAGCCCCAGCATTTT.

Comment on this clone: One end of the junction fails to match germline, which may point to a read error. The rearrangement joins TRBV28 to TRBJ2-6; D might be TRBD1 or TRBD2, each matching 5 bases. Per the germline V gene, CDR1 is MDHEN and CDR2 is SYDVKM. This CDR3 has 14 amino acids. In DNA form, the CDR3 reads TGTGCCACCTATGGGGGTTCCGGGGCCAACATCCTGACTTTC. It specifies CATYGGSGANILTF.

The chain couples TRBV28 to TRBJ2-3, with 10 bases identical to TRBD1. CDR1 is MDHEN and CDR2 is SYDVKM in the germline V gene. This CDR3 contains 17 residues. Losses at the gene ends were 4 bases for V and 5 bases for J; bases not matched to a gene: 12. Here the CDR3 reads CASSSPRQGAFGDTQYF. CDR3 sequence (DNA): TGTGCCAGCAGTTCCCCCAGACAGGGGGCCTTCGGAGATACGCAGTATTTT.

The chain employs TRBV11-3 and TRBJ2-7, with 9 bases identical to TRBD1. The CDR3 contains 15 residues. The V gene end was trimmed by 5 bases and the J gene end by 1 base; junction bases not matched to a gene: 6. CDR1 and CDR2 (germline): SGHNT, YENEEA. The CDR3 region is CASSNRDRASYEQYF. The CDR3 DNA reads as TGTGCCAGCAGCAACCGGGACAGGGCATCCTACGAGCAGTACTTC. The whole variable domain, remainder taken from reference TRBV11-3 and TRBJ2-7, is EAGVVQSPRYKIIEKKQPVAFWCNPISGHNTLYWYLQNLGQGPELLIRYENEEAVDDSQLPKDRFSAERLKGVDSTLKIQPAELGDSAVYLCASSNRDRASYEQYFGPGTRLTVT.

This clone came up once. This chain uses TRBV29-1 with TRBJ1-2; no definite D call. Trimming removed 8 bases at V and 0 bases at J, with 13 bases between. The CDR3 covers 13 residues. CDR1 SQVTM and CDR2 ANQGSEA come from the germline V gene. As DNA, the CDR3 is TGCAGCTACGACACAGCAGCTAACTATGGCTACACCTTC. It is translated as CSYDTAANYGYTF.

CDR3 protein: CASSARTATEQYF. In DNA, the CDR3 is TGTGCCAGTAGTGCTCGGACGGCTACGGAGCAGTACTTC. V gene TRBV19 combines with J gene TRBJ2-7; no clear D. The CDR3 runs to 13 residues. The V end lost 5 bases, the J end lost 7 bases, and 15 bases lay between the germline ends. Germline CDR1 is LNHDA and CDR2 is SQIVND (reference sequence).

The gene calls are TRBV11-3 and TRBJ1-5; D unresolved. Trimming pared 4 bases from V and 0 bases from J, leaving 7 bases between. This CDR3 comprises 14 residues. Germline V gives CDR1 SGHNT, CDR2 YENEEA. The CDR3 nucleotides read TGTGCCAGCAGCTGGGGAATTAGCAATCAGCCCCAGCATTTT. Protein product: CASSWGISNQPQHF. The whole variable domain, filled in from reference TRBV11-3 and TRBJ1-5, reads EAGVVQSPRYKIIEKKQPVAFWCNPISGHNTLYWYLQNLGQGPELLIRYENEEAVDDSQLPKDRFSAERLKGVDSTLKIQPAELGDSAVYLCASSWGISNQPQHFGDGTRLSIL.

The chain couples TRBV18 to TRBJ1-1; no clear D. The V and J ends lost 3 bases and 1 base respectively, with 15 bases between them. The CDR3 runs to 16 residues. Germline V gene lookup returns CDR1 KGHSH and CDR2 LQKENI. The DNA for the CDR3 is TGTGCCAGCTCACCTCGGACTTTTTTGGGGAACACTGAAGCTTTCTTT. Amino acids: CASSPRTFLGNTEAFF.